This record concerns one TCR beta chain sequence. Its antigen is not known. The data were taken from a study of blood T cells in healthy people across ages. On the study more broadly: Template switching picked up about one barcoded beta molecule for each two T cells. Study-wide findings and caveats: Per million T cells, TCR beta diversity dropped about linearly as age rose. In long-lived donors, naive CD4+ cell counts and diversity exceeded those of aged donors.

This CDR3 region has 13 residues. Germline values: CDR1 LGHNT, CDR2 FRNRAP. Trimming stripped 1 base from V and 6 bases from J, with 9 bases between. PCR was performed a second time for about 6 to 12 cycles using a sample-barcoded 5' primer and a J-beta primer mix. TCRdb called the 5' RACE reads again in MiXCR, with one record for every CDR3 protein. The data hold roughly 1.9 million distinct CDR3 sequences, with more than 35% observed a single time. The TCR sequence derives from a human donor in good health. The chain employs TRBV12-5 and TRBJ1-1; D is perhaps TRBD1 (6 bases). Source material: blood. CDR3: CASGLGGQSEAFF. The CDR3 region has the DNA TGTGCTAGTGGTTTGGGTGGACAGTCTGAAGCTTTCTTT. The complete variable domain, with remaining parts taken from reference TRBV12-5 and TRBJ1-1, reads DARVTQTPRHKVTEMGQEVTMRCQPILGHNTVFWYRQTMMQGLELLAYFRNRAPLDDSGMPKDRFSAEMPDATLATLKIQPSEPRDSAVYFCASGLGGQSEAFFGQGTRLTVV.